Following are 6 T cell receptor beta chains from one sample sequenced in a study of cytomegalovirus exposure and HLA in healthy donors. The PCR contained 60 Vbeta and 13 Jbeta primers. Assay used: immunoSEQ multiplex PCR; TCRdb lists only in-frame clones, some missing. The sample has approximately 190,000 clones, roughly four fifths seen once; the top ten hold 1.5% to 2%. Sequencing was done on a sample of PBMCs. The receptors stem from a woman aged 18-29 years in good health and CMV-seronegative.

In regard to this clone: A read error may account for a junction end that differs from germline. The chain has TRBV7-9 and TRBJ1-2; D is ambiguous. The CDR3 runs 11 residues. Germline-derived CDR1 and CDR2 are SEHNR and FQNEAQ (reference sequence). This CDR3 is CSSSPEGGYTF. The CDR3 nucleotides read TGTTCCAGCAGCCCGGAGGGTGGCTACACCTTC.

This chain uses TRBV7-9 with TRBJ2-1, with D possibly being TRBD2 (6 bases). CDR3 length: 17 amino acids. The germline CDR1 and CDR2 sequences are SEHNR and FQNEAQ (reference sequence). Trimming pared 4 bases from V and 4 bases from J, leaving 20 bases between. This CDR3 reads CASSSGGKAGSYNEQFF. For the CDR3, the DNA is TGTGCCAGCAGCTCCGGCGGGAAGGCAGGGTCTTACAATGAGCAGTTCTTC.

This sequence joins TRBV6-1 and TRBJ2-5; D is undetermined. The assigned J gene may be wrong: the sequence end matches TRBJ2-7 better. Germline loops: CDR1 MNHNS, CDR2 SASEGT. The CDR3 totals 15 residues. CDR3 loop: CASITTSRRPYEQYF. CDR3 DNA sequence: TGTGCCAGCATAACGACTTCGCGGAGACCCTACGAGCAGTACTTC.

The rearrangement joins TRBV5-4 to TRBJ2-5; 7 bases match TRBD2. Germline V CDR1 and CDR2: SGHNT, YYREEE (reference sequence). CDR3 length equals 15 residues. V dropped 1 base and J dropped 5; count of bases not matched to a gene: 8. DNA for the CDR3: TGTGCCAGCAGCTTGCCTCAGCGGGAAGGCGAGACCCAGTACTTC. It encodes CASSLPQREGETQYF.

The chain recombines TRBV9 with TRBJ2-1; D is possibly TRBD2 (5 bases). Germline CDR1 reads SGDLS; CDR2 reads YYNGEE. The germline V and J ends were trimmed by 3 bases and 2 bases, with 9 bases remaining between them. This CDR3 is 14 amino acids long. In DNA, the CDR3 is TGTGCCAGCAGCGGAGGACTTACCTACAATGAGCAGTTCTTC. This encodes CASSGGLTYNEQFF.

The rearrangement joins TRBV5-1 to TRBJ1-2, with 10 bases fitting TRBD1. Trimming cost V 4 bases and J 4 bases; bases outside gene matches: 10. The CDR3 is made up of 16 amino acids. Germline-derived CDR1 and CDR2 are SGHRS and YFSETQ. As DNA, the CDR3 is TGCGCCAGCAGCCCCGGGACAGGGGCTTTCGTCTATGGCTACACCTTC. Its protein product is CASSPGTGAFVYGYTF.